The entry below gives a single T cell receptor beta chain sequence along with its context. Read coverage stops 3 residues before the CDR3 terminus; the germline J gene supplies the remainder. Each participant carried one incident cervical HPV16 infection only. TCRdb's copy holds only in-frame clones and misses some; the assay was immunoSEQ multiplex PCR. The sample's table shows about 20,000 clones. This sample was included in a study of T cells in women clearing cervical HPV infection. Turning to the study itself: Controls were women whose single incident HPV16 infection cleared within 12 months without precancer or cancer. Controls gave blood once infection was undetectable; cases at lesion identification.

The trim removed 7 bases at V and 5 bases at J, leaving 8 bases unmatched. This CDR3 has 14 amino acids. CDR1 and CDR2 from the germline V gene are SNHLY and FYNNEI. The rearrangement links TRBV2 to TRBJ2-5, with 9 nucleotides matching TRBD1. What was sequenced was blood buffy coat. The sequence derives from a woman aged 18 to 69 with a cervical HPV16 infection that either progressed to CIN3+ or cleared (not recorded which). The CDR3 sequence is CASNTQGAYETQYF. CDR3 bases read: TGTGCCAGCAACACACAGGGGGCATATGAGACC.